This T cell receptor beta chain was captured by sequencing in a study of cytomegalovirus exposure and HLA in healthy donors. Study context: T cells numbering about 180 million yielded 117 million unique TCR beta sequences in an earlier analysis.

CDR1 and CDR2 from the germline V gene are LNHDA and SQIVND (reference sequence). V was clipped by 3 bases and J by 8 bases; unmatched bases: 4. The CDR3 has 15 residues. 13 Jbeta primers and 60 Vbeta primers were used for the PCR. Profiling relied on immunoSEQ multiplex PCR, and the TCRdb table lists in-frame clones only, not all of them. The sample records some 200,000 clones, approximately 85% being singletons. Comments on this clone: Its antigen is not known.

Whole-study findings and limits: Association of a missense DCLRE1C variant with TCR beta V- and J-gene trimming was reported in a later analysis. In a later analysis, HLA-associated beta chains showed higher expansion and lower generation probabilities than comparable chains.

The sample taken for sequencing was PBMCs. The gene calls are TRBV19 and TRBJ2-1; 13 bases are shared with TRBD2. The sequence was obtained from a woman aged 18-29 years in good health and CMV-seronegative. This chain's CDR3 is CASSMGLAGQDEQFF. CDR3 coding DNA: TGTGCCAGTAGTATGGGACTAGCGGGGCAGGATGAGCAGTTCTTC.